This T cell receptor (beta chain) emerged from a study of cytomegalovirus exposure and HLA in healthy donors. Study results and caveats: Later analysis showed most CMV-associated TCR beta chains appearing HLA-restricted.

There are 18 residues in the CDR3. The V and J ends lost 4 bases and 0 bases, in that order; junction bases with no gene match: 12. Germline V lookup: CDR1 SNHLY, CDR2 FYNNEI. Regarding this clone: Its antigen is as yet unknown.

The PCR was carried out with 60 Vbeta primers and 13 Jbeta primers. Generated by immunoSEQ multiplex PCR, the TCRdb table keeps only in-frame clones and is missing some. The table shows fewer than 200,000 clones, with around 80% occurring only once. Samples came from healthy bone marrow donors. V usage is TRBV2 and J usage is TRBJ2-7; 10 bases are a match to TRBD2. Sequenced sample: PBMCs. This receptor was taken from a human donor in good health. In DNA form, the CDR3 reads TGTGCCAGCAGTGGGACGTTAGCGGGGGGCCCGAGCTCCTACGAGCAGTACTTC. Its protein is CASSGTLAGGPSSYEQYF.